Following are 9 T cell receptor beta chains from one sample sequenced in a study of cytomegalovirus exposure and HLA in healthy donors. Researchers ran the PCR with 60 Vbeta and 13 Jbeta primers. The assay was immunoSEQ multiplex PCR, and TCRdb's table has in-frame clones only and misses some. The sample records around 110,000 clones, around 80% being singletons. Sequenced sample: PBMCs. These receptors all come from a man aged 25-45 years in good health and CMV-seropositive.

This clone was seen a single time. The rearrangement uses TRBV21-1 and TRBJ2-7; the table's D call of TRBD1 was not tested on the DNA. TRBV21-1 is reported as a pseudogene. The CDR3 loop spans 17 amino acids. CDR3 sequence (DNA): TGTGCCAGCAGCAAAGAAAGGGGCCAGGGTAATTCCTACGAGCAGTACTTC. It yields the protein CASSKERGQGNSYEQYF.

The chain recombines TRBV7-2 with TRBJ1-3; possible D gene TRBD1, 5 bases. CDR3 size: 16 residues. Germline loops: CDR1 SGHTA, CDR2 FQGNSA. With 3 bases removed from V and 2 bases from J, the gap between germline ends came to 14 bases. The CDR3 loop is CASSFTPGGAGNTIYF. CDR3 DNA: TGTGCCAGCAGCTTCACCCCGGGGGGTGCTGGAAACACCATATATTTT.

In its sample, this clone was seen a few times. The V gene is TRBV30, the J gene TRBJ1-2; possibly TRBD1 for D (5 bases). The V and J ends lost 0 bases and 7 bases respectively, with 18 bases between them. Per germline, CDR1 GTSNPN and CDR2 SVGIG (reference sequence). CDR3 length equals 15 residues. DNA for the CDR3: TGTGCCTGGAGTGTACGCCAGGGCTCGGGCGGTGGCTACACCTTC. It codes for CAWSVRQGSGGGYTF.

The V and J genes are TRBV10-3 and TRBJ2-7; TRBD1 is a possible D gene (6 bases). The CDR3 is made up of 15 amino acids. V lost 9 bases and J lost 0, with 18 bases in between. From germline, CDR1 is ENHRY and CDR2 SYGVKD. DNA of the CDR3: TGTGCCATTGGGCAGAGACAGGCAAGCTCCTACGAGCAGTACTTC. It is translated as CAIGQRQASSYEQYF.

In regard to this clone: One end of the junction fails to match germline, which may point to a read error. V usage is TRBV7-7 and J usage is TRBJ2-1, with 10 nucleotides matching TRBD2. This CDR3 spans 16 amino acids. CDR1 is SSHAT and CDR2 is FNYEAQ in the germline V gene (reference sequence). CDR3 sequence reads: CASSLGGASGSNEQFF. CDR3 sequence (DNA): TGTGCTAGCAGCTTAGGTGGGGCTAGCGGGAGCAATGAGCAGTTCTTC. Drawing the rest from reference TRBV7-7 and TRBJ2-1, the complete variable domain is GAGVSQSPRYKVTKRGQDVTLRCDPISSHATLYWYQQALGQGPEFLTYFNYEAQPDKSGLPSDRFSAERPEGSISTLTIQRTEQRDSAMYRCASSLGGASGSNEQFFGPGTRLTVL.

The chain uses TRBV29-1 and TRBJ2-1; 10 positions agree with TRBD1. Looked up from germline, CDR1 is SQVTM and CDR2 is ANQGSEA. This CDR3 is built from 14 residues. Trimming at V came to 3 bases and at J to 6 bases, leaving 5 bases not matched to a gene. The CDR3 bases are TGCAGCGTTGACGAGACAGGGGGCATCAATGAGCAGTTCTTC. This codes for CSVDETGGINEQFF.

The chain recombines TRBV9 with TRBJ2-5, with D possibly TRBD2 on 6 matching bases. CDR1 is SGDLS, CDR2 YYNGEE, per germline. The CDR3 consists of 14 residues. V was shortened by 0 bases and J by 1 base, with 7 bases between the two germline ends. The CDR3 bases are TGTGCCAGCAGCGTAGGGCGGGGCCAAGAGACCCAGTACTTC. The encoded protein is CASSVGRGQETQYF.

The chain joins TRBV10-3 to TRBJ1-2; TRBD1 aligns across 9 bases. With 9 bases clipped from V and 3 bases from J, the junction kept 2 bases outside the gene matches. There are 12 residues in the CDR3. Germline V gives CDR1 ENHRY, CDR2 SYGVKD. The CDR3 coding sequence is TGTGCCATTACAGGGGGCGACTATGGCTACACCTTC. This codes for CAITGGDYGYTF.

V gene TRBV4-2 combines with J gene TRBJ1-2; D might be TRBD1 (5 bases). CDR3 size: 14 residues. Between the trimmed V and J ends, which lost 0 bases and 4 bases, there was a span of 9 bases. CDR1 LGHNA and CDR2 YNFKEQ come from the germline V gene. The CDR3 here is CASSQDNTGYGYTF. In DNA, the CDR3 is TGTGCCAGCAGCCAAGATAACACAGGCTATGGCTACACCTTC.